These T cell receptor beta chains were read from a single sample in a study of cytomegalovirus exposure and HLA in healthy donors. Assay used: immunoSEQ multiplex PCR; TCRdb lists only in-frame clones, some missing. The profile shows 110,000 or so clones, about 84% of them singletons. Source material: PBMCs. The receptors originated from a man aged 18 to 30 in good health and CMV-seronegative. CDR3s include the opening cysteine and the closing phenylalanine or tryptophan. D genes are given only for firm matches. Rows may omit the clone size; those that give it use once, few, many or a size class.

TRBJ1-5	TRBD1	-	TRBV18	TGTGCCAGCTCACGCGACAGGGATAATCAGCCCCAGCATTTT	CASSRDRDNQPQHF
TRBJ1-1	-	-	TRBV7-8	TGTGCCAGCAGCTTAGGCGTGGGGCGCGGGAACACTGAAGCTTTCTTT	CASSLGVGRGNTEAFF
TRBJ2-2	TRBD2	-	TRBV19	TGTGCCAGTAGCGACCGGGACTACCCGTACGGGGAGCTGTTTTTT	CASSDRDYPYGELFF
TRBJ1-5	-	once	TRBV2	TGTGCCAGCAGGCGGGAATCTGGGCAGCCCCAGCATTTT	CASRRESGQPQHF
TRBJ2-3	TRBD2	-	TRBV4-1	TGCGCCAGCAGCCAAGATATGGCGGGGGGGCTCGCAGATACGCAGTATTTT	CASSQDMAGGLADTQYF
TRBJ2-2	TRBD2	-	TRBV10-1	TGCGCCAGGGCGGGACTAGCGGTGAACACCGGGGAGCTGTTTTTT	CARAGLAVNTGELFF
TRBJ2-7	TRBD2	-	TRBV13	TGTGCCAGCAGCGCCCGGGGACTAGCGGGAAGGGAGTACGAGCAGTACTTC	CASSARGLAGREYEQYF
TRBJ1-2	-	-	TRBV18	TGTGCCAGCTCATCAAACAGGGTGGGGTATGGCTACACCTTC	CASSSNRVGYGYTF
TRBJ2-1	-	-	TRBV29-1	TGCAGCGTTGGCAGGGTCAACAATGAGCAGTTCTTC	CSVGRVNNEQFF
TRBJ2-5	-	-	TRBV15	TGTGCCACCAGCAAAAAAACTAGATCCCAAGAGACCCAGTACTTC	CATSKKTRSQETQYF
TRBJ2-7	TRBD2	few	TRBV5-1	TGCGCCAGCAGCATAGGACTAGCGGGAGTTTCCTACGAGCAGTACTTC	CASSIGLAGVSYEQYF
TRBJ2-1	TRBD2	-	TRBV7-2	TGTGCCAGCAGCTCGATAGGACTAGCGGGAGGGCCGAGGAATGAGCAGTTCTTC	CASSSIGLAGGPRNEQFF
TRBJ1-5	-	-	TRBV6-1	TGTGCCAGCAGTGGTGGGGGACACCTTCAGCAGCCCCAGCATTTT	CASSGGGHLQQPQHF
TRBJ2-3	TRBD2	-	TRBV6-4	TGTGCCAGCAGTGATACTAGCGGGGGGTACACAGATACGCAGTATTTT	CASSDTSGGYTDTQYF
TRBJ2-7	-	-	TRBV6-1	TGTGCCAGCAGTGAAGCGGAGCACAGGGATTACGAGCAGTACTTC	CASSEAEHRDYEQYF
TRBJ1-2	-	few	TRBV29-1	TGCAGCGTGGGGGCGGAAGTAGGTGGCTACACCTTC	CSVGAEVGGYTF
TRBJ2-2	TRBD2	once	TRBV7-8	TGTGCCAGCAGCCCTGGGACTAGCGGGAGGATCTTGAAAGGGGAGCTGTTTTTT	CASSPGTSGRILKGELFF
TRBJ2-5	TRBD2	-	TRBV19	TGTGCCAGTAGCCGGACTAGCGGGGCGGTAGAAGAGACCCAGTACTTC	CASSRTSGAVEETQYF
TRBJ2-2	-	-	TRBV6-5	TGTGCCAGCAGTTACTGGGGGCCTGGCGGGGAGCTGTTTTTT	CASSYWGPGGELFF
TRBJ2-5	TRBD2	once	TRBV5-8	TGTGCCAGCAGCTTGTTTGGGGGGGCCCAGTACTTC	CASSLFGGAQYF
TRBJ1-1	-	-	TRBV6-5	TGTGCCAGCACTAAGCTCGGACAGAACACTGAAGCTTTCTTT	CASTKLGQNTEAFF
TRBJ1-1	-	-	TRBV7-2	TGTGCCAGCTTGGAGGGGCTTAGGGACACTGAAGCTTTCTTT	CASLEGLRDTEAFF
TRBJ1-2	-	-	TRBV30	TGTGCCTGGAGACAGGAAAACTATGGCTACACCTTC	CAWRQENYGYTF
TRBJ1-3	-	-	TRBV30	TGTGCCTGCCACCGATCAGGTAGCTCTGGAAACACCATATATTTT	CACHRSGSSGNTIYF
TRBJ2-3	TRBD2	-	TRBV5-4	TGTGCCAGCAGCTTGGCCGAGATAGCGGGGGTGAGCACAGATACGCAGTATTTT	CASSLAEIAGVSTDTQYF
TRBJ1-5	TRBD1	-	TRBV7-9	TGTGCCAGCAGCTCGGGACAGACGAGCAATCAGCCCCAGCATTTT	CASSSGQTSNQPQHF
TRBJ2-1	-	-	TRBV29-1	TGCAGCGTGGAGCCCATTTCTAGTTACAATGAGCAGTTCTTC	CSVEPISSYNEQFF
TRBJ1-2	-	-	TRBV19	TGTGCCAGTAGCCACCTAGCAGAGAACTATGGCTACACCTTC	CASSHLAENYGYTF